The rows below give T cell receptor beta chains drawn from one sample of a study of blood T cell repertoires in COVID-19. Some clones are missing from TCRdb's copy, which holds only in-frame ones; the method was immunoSEQ multiplex PCR. Here the sample spans 150,000 to 200,000 clones, around 91% being singletons. Sequenced sample: PBMCs or T cells enriched from blood (not recorded which). The receptors were gathered from a woman between 18 and 30 years old who had recovered from COVID-19. Each CDR3 is given with its conserved first and last residue. A D gene is named only where the DNA matches it firmly. The size entry is marked missing in some rows and otherwise reads once, few, many or a size class.

size	D	V	J	DNA	CDR3
-	TRBD2	TRBV3-1/TRBV3-2	TRBJ2-7	TGTGCCAGCAGCCAAATAGCGGGAGACTCCGAGCAGTACTTC	CASSQIAGDSEQYF
-	TRBD2	TRBV27	TRBJ2-7	TGTGCCAGCAGTTTCCTCCCTAGCGGGAACAACGAGCAGTACTTC	CASSFLPSGNNEQYF
-	-	TRBV27	TRBJ1-2	TGTGCCAGCAGCCAGTACGGAGCCCATTACTATGGCTACACCTTC	CASSQYGAHYYGYTF
-	TRBD2	TRBV20-1	TRBJ2-3	TGCAGTGCTAGTTCCCGACTAGCTAGCACAGATACGCAGTATTTT	CSASSRLASTDTQYF
-	-	TRBV5-1	TRBJ2-2	TGCGCCAGCTCGGTGAACACCGGGGAGCTGTTTTTT	CASSVNTGELFF
-	TRBD1	TRBV24-1	TRBJ2-7	TGTGCCACCAGTGAGGCCGGGACAGGGGGGAGATACGAGCAGTACTTC	CATSEAGTGGRYEQYF
-	-	TRBV7-6	TRBJ2-3	TGTGCCAGCAGCACCCGGGGAGATACGCAGTATTTT	CASSTRGDTQYF
once	-	TRBV10-2	TRBJ2-7	TGCGCCAGCAGTCCTTCCTACGAGCAGTACTTC	CASSPSYEQYF
-	-	TRBV7-2	TRBJ1-1	TGTGCCAGCAGCCTGGACTGGGGGCGGCTGAACACTGAAGCTTTCTTT	CASSLDWGRLNTEAFF
-	-	TRBV6-2/TRBV6-3	TRBJ2-7	TGTGCCAGCAGTCTAAGGAGCTCCTACGAGCAGTACTTC	CASSLRSSYEQYF
-	TRBD2	TRBV10-3	TRBJ2-7	TGTGCCATCAGTGAGTTAGCGGGGACCTACGAGCAGTACTTC	CAISELAGTYEQYF
-	-	TRBV27	TRBJ2-7	TGTGCCAGCAGTTCGATGGCGGGACCCTACGAGCAGTACTTC	CASSSMAGPYEQYF
-	-	TRBV6-4	TRBJ1-3	TGTGCCAGCAGTGCGGGTTTATCGCTAACTGGAAACACCATATATTTT	CASSAGLSLTGNTIYF
-	TRBD1	TRBV30	TRBJ1-3	TGTGCCTGGAGTCGGGACAGGACAGGACGATCCTCTGGAAACACCATATATTTT	CAWSRDRTGRSSGNTIYF
-	TRBD2	TRBV19	TRBJ2-1	TGTGCCAGTAGTATGCAACTAGCGGCCCGAATAATCAATGAGCAGTTCTTC	CASSMQLAARIINEQFF
-	TRBD1	TRBV28	TRBJ2-1	TGTGCCAGCAGTTCCCCTCGGACAGGGGGCGCAGTGGATGAGCAGTTCTTC	CASSSPRTGGAVDEQFF
-	-	TRBV7-9	TRBJ1-5	TGTGCCAGCAGCTTATTCGGCAATCAGCCCCAGCATTTT	CASSLFGNQPQHF
-	-	TRBV27	TRBJ1-1	TGTGCCAGCAGTTATGGCAGAATGAACACTGAAGCTTTCTTT	CASSYGRMNTEAFF
-	-	TRBV5-1	TRBJ2-3	TGCGCCAGCAGTAGCAGTGGGGCGAATACGCAGTATTTT	CASSSSGANTQYF
-	TRBD1	TRBV27	TRBJ1-2	TGTGCCAGCAGTTCGGGACAGTTTATTGGCTACACCTTC	CASSSGQFIGYTF
-	-	TRBV5-4	TRBJ2-5	TGTGCCAGCAGCTTGGGAAAGCGGAAAAACCAAGAGACCCAGTACTTC	CASSLGKRKNQETQYF
once	TRBD2	TRBV27	TRBJ2-2	TGTGCCAGCAGTTCCATAGCGGGAGGAACCGGGGAGCTGTTTTTT	CASSSIAGGTGELFF
-	TRBD2	TRBV27	TRBJ2-7	TGTGCCAGCAGTTTAGCAGGGACGGGACTAGCGTACGAGCAGTACTTC	CASSLAGTGLAYEQYF
few	-	TRBV3-1/TRBV3-2	TRBJ2-7	TGTGCCAGCAGCCTCCCCGGGGACGAGCAGTACTTC	CASSLPGDEQYF
-	TRBD2	TRBV9	TRBJ2-3	TGTGCCAGCAGCGTCGGACTAGCGGGAGGGCCGGGAGATACGCAGTATTTT	CASSVGLAGGPGDTQYF
-	-	TRBV11-2	TRBJ2-3	TGTGCCAGCAGCTTAGATTCCGGACAAGATACGCAGTATTTT	CASSLDSGQDTQYF
-	-	TRBV5-1	TRBJ1-5	TGCGCCAGCAGCAGTTGGGGGGAGCAGCCCCAGCATTTT	CASSSWGEQPQHF
-	TRBD1	TRBV9	TRBJ2-7	TGTGCCAGCAGCGTAGGAGGGGACAGGGGTACGAGCGAGCAGTACTTC	CASSVGGDRGTSEQYF
few	-	TRBV6-5	TRBJ1-1	TGTGCCAGCAGTTACAAGGGGGTGGAAGCTTTCTTT	CASSYKGVEAFF
-	TRBD2	TRBV13	TRBJ2-2	TGTGCCAGCACCCTTAGCGGGAGAGGAAACACCGGGGAGCTGTTTTTT	CASTLSGRGNTGELFF
few	TRBD1	TRBV7-9	TRBJ2-7	TGTGCCAGCAGCTTATATGGGCCGAGGAGCAGGGGGAAATACGAGCAGTACTTC	CASSLYGPRSRGKYEQYF
-	-	TRBV28	TRBJ1-4	TGTGCCAGCAGTGTTCCGGGACTGACTAATGAAAAACTGTTTTTT	CASSVPGLTNEKLFF
-	-	TRBV4-3	TRBJ1-4	TGCGCCAGCAGCCAAGAGGAGGGGTATAGTGAAAAACTGTTTTTT	CASSQEEGYSEKLFF
-	TRBD1	TRBV6-2/TRBV6-3	TRBJ1-1	TGTGCCAGCAGTTACGGGACAGCGAACACTGAAGCTTTCTTT	CASSYGTANTEAFF
-	-	TRBV13	TRBJ2-1	TGTGCCAGCAGCTCCCAGGGAAATGAGCAGTTCTTC	CASSSQGNEQFF
-	TRBD1	TRBV2	TRBJ1-3	TGTGCCAGCAGCCAGGGGGCATTGGGTGGAAACACCATATATTTT	CASSQGALGGNTIYF
-	TRBD2	TRBV3-1/TRBV3-2	TRBJ2-7	TGTGCCAGCAGCCAAGGACTAGCGGGAGTATTTGAGCAGTACTTC	CASSQGLAGVFEQYF
-	-	TRBV3-1/TRBV3-2	TRBJ2-2	TGTGCCAGCAGCCAAGTGCGAGGAAACACCGGGGAGCTGTTTTTT	CASSQVRGNTGELFF
-	-	TRBV7-6	TRBJ2-2	TGTGCCAGCAGCTTAGTGGGGGGCACCGGGGAGCTGTTTTTT	CASSLVGGTGELFF
-	-	TRBV6-5	TRBJ2-7	TGTGCCAGCGGCCGTGGGAGGTACGAGCAGTACTTC	CASGRGRYEQYF
-	-	TRBV7-7	TRBJ2-3	TGTGCTAGCAGCTTAGGGGGGGGGCATACAGATACGCAGTATTTT	CASSLGGGHTDTQYF
-	-	TRBV5-1	TRBJ2-2	TGCGCCAGCAGCTTGGGCGGGGCAAACACCGGGGAGCTGTTTTTT	CASSLGGANTGELFF
-	-	TRBV6-4	TRBJ2-3	TGTGCCAGTTCGACTCGTTTCACAGATACGCAGTATTTT	CASSTRFTDTQYF